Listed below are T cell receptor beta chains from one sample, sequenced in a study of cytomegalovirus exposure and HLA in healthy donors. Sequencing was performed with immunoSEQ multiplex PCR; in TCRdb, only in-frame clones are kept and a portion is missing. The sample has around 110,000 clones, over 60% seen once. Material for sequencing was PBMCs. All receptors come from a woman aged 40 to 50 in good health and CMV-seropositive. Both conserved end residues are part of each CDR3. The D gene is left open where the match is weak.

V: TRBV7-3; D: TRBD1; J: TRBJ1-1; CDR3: CASSLGDRGTTMNTEAFF
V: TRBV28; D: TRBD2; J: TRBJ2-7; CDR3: CASSGYTSGRGYEQYF
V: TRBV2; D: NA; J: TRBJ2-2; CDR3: CASSLKNTGELFF
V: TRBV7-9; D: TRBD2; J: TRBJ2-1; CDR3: CASRRGGGGAEQFF
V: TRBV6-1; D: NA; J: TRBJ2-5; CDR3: CASSQPGLMFEQYF
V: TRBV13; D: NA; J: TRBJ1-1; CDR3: CASSLRPGEGNTEAFF
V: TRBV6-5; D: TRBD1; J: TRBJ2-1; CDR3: CASTATGGAVNEQFF
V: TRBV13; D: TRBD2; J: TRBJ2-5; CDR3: CASSPPASGGAQYF
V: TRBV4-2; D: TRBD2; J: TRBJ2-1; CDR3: CASSQVSGSSYNEQFF
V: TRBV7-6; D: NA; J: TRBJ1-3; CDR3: CASSLEIGQPGGNTIYF
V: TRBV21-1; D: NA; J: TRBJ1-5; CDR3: CASSYPGQGSQPQHF
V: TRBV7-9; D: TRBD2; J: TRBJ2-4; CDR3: CASSLAGGENIQYF
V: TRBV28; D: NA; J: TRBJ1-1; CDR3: CASRPQHTEAFF
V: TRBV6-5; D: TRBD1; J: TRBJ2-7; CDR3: CATTRQGSLLQYF
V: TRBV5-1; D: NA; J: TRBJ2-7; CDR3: CASSLERDEQYF
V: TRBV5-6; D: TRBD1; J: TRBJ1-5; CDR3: CASSVPGTGLEPQHF
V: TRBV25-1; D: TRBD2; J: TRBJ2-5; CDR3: CASSELVGLGGQETQYF
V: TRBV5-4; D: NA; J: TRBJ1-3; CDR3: CASSLAGQVGNTIYF
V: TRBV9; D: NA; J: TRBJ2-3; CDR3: CASSGPRGRSGTDTQYF
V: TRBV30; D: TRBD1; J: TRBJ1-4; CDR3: CAWSPTGIGEKLFF
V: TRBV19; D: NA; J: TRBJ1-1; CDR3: CASSTQVNTEAFF
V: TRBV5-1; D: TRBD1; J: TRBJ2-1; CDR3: CASRQGTGVNEQFF
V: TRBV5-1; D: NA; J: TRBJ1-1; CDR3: CASTSSGAEAFF
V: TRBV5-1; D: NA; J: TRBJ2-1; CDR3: CASYRAIGDNEQFF
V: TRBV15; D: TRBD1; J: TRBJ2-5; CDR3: CATSRDGTGLLREQYF
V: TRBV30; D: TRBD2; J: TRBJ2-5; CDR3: CACPPPGGPFDQETQYF
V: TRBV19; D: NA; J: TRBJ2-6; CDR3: CASSSQVSGANVLTF
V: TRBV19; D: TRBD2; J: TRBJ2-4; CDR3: CASGTGTSGGTVYF
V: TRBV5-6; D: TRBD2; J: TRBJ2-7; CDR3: CASTIRTSASYEQYF
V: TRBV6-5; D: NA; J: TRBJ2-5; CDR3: CASSYGGQRGQETQYF
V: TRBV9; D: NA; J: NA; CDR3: CASSPQGLSYEQYF
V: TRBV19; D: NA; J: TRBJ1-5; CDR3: CASSPFYPHRQPQHF
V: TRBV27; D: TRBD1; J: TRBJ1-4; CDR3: CASKPTGGNEKLFF
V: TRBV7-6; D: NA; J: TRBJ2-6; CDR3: CASSLVLGVGANVLTF
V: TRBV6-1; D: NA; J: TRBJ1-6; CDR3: CASSEAVRLRSSPLHF
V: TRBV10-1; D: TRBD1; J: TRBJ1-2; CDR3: CARLQGSGYTF
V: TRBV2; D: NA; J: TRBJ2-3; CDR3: CASSEGGVIGYF
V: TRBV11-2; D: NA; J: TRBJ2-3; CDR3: CASSPSNRFRFTDTQYF
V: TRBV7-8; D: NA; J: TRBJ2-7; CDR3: CASSLRSQWHEQYF
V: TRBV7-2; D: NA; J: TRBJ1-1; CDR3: CASSAGGQASTEAFF
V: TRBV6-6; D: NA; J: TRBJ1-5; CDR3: CASSYSTGGEWQPQHF
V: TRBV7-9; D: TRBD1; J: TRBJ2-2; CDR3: CASSRTGWDTGELFF
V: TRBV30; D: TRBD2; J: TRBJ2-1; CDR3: CAWRGGEAPEQFF
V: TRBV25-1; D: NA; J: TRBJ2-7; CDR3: CASSEGASREQYF
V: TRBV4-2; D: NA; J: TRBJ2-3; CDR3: CASSQGRDSTDTQYF
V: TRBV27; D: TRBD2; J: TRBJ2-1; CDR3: CASSSPGLAGGPTYNEQFF
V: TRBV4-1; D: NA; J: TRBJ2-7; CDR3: CASSQDYRAAYEQYF
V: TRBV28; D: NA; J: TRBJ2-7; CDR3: CASSLPHYEQYF
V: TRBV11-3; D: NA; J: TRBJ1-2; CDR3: CASSPGKGGYTF
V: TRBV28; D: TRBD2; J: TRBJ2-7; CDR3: CASRTVRRSGLAGDIYEQYF
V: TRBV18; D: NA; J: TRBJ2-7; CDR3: CASSPPGFPYEQYF
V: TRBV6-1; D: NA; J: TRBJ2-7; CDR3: CASSLKEGGPYEQYF
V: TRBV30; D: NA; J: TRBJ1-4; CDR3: CAWSVQGDEKLFF